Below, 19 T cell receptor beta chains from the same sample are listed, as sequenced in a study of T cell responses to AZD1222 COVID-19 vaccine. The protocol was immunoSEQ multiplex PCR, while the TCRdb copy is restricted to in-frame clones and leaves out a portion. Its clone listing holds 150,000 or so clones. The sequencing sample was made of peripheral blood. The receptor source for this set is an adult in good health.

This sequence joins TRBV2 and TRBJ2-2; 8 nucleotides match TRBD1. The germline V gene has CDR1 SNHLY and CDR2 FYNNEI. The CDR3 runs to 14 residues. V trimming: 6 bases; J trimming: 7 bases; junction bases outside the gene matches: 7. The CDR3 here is CASSRTGYGGELFF. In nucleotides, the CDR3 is TGTGCCAGCAGCAGGACAGGGTATGGCGGGGAGCTGTTTTTT.

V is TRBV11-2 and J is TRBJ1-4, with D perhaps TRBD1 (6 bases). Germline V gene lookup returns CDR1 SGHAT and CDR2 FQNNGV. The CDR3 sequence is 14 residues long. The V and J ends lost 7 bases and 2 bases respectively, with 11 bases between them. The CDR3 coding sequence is TGTGCCAGCAATCGAGGGGGGACTAATGAAAAACTGTTTTTT. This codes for CASNRGGTNEKLFF. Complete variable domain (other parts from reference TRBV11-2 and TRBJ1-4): EAGVAQSPRYKIIEKRQSVAFWCNPISGHATLYWYQQILGQGPKLLIQFQNNGVVDDSQLPKDRFSAERLKGVDSTLKIQPAKLEDSAVYLCASNRGGTNEKLFFGSGTQLSVL.

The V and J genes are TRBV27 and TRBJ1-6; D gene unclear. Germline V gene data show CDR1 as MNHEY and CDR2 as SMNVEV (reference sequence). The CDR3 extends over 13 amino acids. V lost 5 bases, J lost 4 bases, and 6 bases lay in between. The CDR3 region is CASSGPYNSPLHF. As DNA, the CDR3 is TGTGCCAGCAGTGGCCCATATAATTCACCCCTCCACTTT.

The CDR3: CASSARLNYGYTF. CDR3 nucleotide sequence: TGTGCCAGCAGCGCCCGACTTAACTATGGCTACACCTTC. The rearrangement uses TRBV9 and TRBJ1-2; D not resolved. Germline V gene lookup returns CDR1 SGDLS and CDR2 YYNGEE. V was clipped by 3 bases and J by 1 base, with 7 bases between them. The CDR3 totals 13 residues.

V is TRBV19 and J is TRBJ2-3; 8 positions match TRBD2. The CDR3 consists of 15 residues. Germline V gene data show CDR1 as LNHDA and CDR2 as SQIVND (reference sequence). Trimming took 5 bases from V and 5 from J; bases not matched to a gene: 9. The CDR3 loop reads CASSRTGGRGDTQYF. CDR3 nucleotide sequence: TGTGCCAGTAGTCGAACGGGGGGGAGAGGAGATACGCAGTATTTT.

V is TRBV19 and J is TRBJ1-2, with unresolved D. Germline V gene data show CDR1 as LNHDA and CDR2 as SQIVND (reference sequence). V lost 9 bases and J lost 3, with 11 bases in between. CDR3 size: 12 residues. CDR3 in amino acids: CASRWADYGYTF. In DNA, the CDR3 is TGTGCCAGCCGGTGGGCCGACTATGGCTACACCTTC.

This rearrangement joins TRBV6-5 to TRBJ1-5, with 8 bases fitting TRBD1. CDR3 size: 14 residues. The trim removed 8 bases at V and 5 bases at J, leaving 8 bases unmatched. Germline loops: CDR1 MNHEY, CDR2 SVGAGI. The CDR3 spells CASLVDRDHQPQHF. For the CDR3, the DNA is TGTGCCAGCCTCGTGGACAGGGACCATCAGCCCCAGCATTTT.

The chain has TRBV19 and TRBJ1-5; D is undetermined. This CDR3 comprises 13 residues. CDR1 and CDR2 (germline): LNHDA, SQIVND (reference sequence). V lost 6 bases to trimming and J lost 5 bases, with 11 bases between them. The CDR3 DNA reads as TGTGCCAGTAGCGATAGTAGGCATCAGCCCCAGCATTTT. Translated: CASSDSRHQPQHF. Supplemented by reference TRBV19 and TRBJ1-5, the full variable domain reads DGGITQSPKYLFRKEGQNVTLSCEQNLNHDAMYWYRQDPGQGLRLIYYSQIVNDFQKGDIAEGYSVSREKKESFPLTVTSAQKNPTAFYLCASSDSRHQPQHFGDGTRLSIL.

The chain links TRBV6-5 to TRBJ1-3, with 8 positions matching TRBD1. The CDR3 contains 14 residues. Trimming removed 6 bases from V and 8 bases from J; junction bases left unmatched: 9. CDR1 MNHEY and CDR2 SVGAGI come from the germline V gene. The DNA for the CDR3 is TGTGCCAGCAGACGGACAGGGTATAGGGACACCATATATTTT. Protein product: CASRRTGYRDTIYF.

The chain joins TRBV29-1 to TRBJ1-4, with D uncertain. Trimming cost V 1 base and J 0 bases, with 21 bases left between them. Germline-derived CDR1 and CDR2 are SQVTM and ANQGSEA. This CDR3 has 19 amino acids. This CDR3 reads CSVEVRVEGLYPTNEKLFF. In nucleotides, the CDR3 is TGCAGCGTTGAAGTGCGAGTGGAGGGTCTGTATCCAACTAATGAAAAACTGTTTTTT.

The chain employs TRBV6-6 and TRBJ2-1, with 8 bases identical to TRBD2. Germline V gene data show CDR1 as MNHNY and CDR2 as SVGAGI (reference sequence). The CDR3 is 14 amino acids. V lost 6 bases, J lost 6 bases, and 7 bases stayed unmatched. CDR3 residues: CASRERGGRNEQFF. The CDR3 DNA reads TGTGCCAGCAGGGAACGGGGGGGCCGCAATGAGCAGTTCTTC.

The CDR3 loop reads CASSPSRQGALLDEQYF. The CDR3 DNA is TGTGCCAGCTCACCTTCCCGACAGGGAGCCCTTCTTGACGAGCAGTACTTC. This chain joins TRBV18 and TRBJ2-7; 7 nucleotides align to TRBD1. Germline lookup yields CDR1 KGHSH and CDR2 LQKENI. With V trimmed by 3 bases and J by 5 bases, 16 bases remained unmatched. The CDR3 is 17 amino acids.

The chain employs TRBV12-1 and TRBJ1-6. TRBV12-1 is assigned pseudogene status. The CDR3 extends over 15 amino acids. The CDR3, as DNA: TGTGCCAGCTGGCTGCCGGGTTTCAATAATTCACCCCTCCACTTT. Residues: CASWLPGFNNSPLHF.

CDR3 region: CASSEGPITVNYGYTF. The CDR3 DNA reads TGTGCCAGCAGTGAAGGCCCTATAACGGTGAACTATGGCTACACCTTC. The chain is built from TRBV6-1 and TRBJ1-2; D unresolved. The CDR3 spans 16 residues. Trimming shortened V by 1 base and J by 2 bases, and 14 bases separated the two germline ends. Germline V gene lookup returns CDR1 MNHNS and CDR2 SASEGT.

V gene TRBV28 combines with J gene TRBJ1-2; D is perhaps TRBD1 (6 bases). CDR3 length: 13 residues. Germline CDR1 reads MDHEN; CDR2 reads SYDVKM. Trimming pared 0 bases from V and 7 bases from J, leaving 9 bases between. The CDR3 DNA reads TGTGCCAGCAGTTTATGGTCAGGGGCTGGCTACACCTTC. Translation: CASSLWSGAGYTF.

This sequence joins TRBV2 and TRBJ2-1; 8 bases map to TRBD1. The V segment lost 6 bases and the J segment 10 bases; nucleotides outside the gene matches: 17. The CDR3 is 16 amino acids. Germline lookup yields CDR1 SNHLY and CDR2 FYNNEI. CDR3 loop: CASRHRDRGRSKEQFF. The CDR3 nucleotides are TGTGCCAGCAGGCACCGTGACAGGGGCCGTTCTAAGGAGCAGTTCTTC.

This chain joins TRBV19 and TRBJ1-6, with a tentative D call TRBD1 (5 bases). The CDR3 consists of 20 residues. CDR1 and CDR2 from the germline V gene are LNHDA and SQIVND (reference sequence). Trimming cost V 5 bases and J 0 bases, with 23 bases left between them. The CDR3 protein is CASSRRPGPWSSSYNSPLHF. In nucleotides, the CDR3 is TGTGCCAGTAGTCGCAGACCGGGACCGTGGTCGAGCTCCTATAATTCACCCCTCCACTTT.

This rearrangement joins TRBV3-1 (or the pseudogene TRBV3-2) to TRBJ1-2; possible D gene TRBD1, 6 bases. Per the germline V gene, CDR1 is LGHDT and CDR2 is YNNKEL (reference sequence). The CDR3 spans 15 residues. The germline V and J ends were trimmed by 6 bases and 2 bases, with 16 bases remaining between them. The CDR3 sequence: CASRPGVGRNYGYTF. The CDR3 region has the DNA TGTGCCAGCAGGCCAGGGGTTGGTCGCAACTATGGCTACACCTTC.

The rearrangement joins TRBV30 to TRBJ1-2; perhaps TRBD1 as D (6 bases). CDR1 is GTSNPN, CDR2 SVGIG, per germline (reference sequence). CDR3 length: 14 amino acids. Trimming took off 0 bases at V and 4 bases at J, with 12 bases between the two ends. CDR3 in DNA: TGTGCCTGGAGTGTTATCGGCAGGGGCTATGGCTACACCTTC. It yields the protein CAWSVIGRGYGYTF.